Sequencing of this T cell receptor beta chain was carried out in a study of OX40 agonist ivuxolimab in advanced cancers. Trimming at V came to 1 base and at J to 7 bases, leaving 6 bases not matched to a gene. Germline CDR1 and CDR2: SGHVS and FNYEAQ. This CDR3 spans 16 amino acids. Measured with immunoSEQ multiplex PCR; TCRdb has only the in-frame clones, and not every one. The sample has some 16,000 clones, 60% to 80% seen once. The source of this sequence is an adult with an advanced solid tumor such as melanoma, head and neck, liver or kidney cancer. The chain recombines TRBV7-6 with TRBJ1-6; 8 nucleotides agree with TRBD1. Sequencing was performed on CD4+ or CD8+ T cells sorted from blood, taken in a trial of the OX40 agonist ivuxolimab. The CDR3 DNA sequence: TGTGCCAGCAGCTTAGGGGAGACAGGGGACAATTCACCCCTCCACTTT. It encodes CASSLGETGDNSPLHF. Full variable domain (missing parts from reference TRBV7-6 and TRBJ1-6): GAGVSQSPRYKVTKRGQDVALRCDPISGHVSLYWYRQALGQGPEFLTYFNYEAQQDKSGLPNDRFSAERPEGSISTLTIQRTEQRDSAMYRCASSLGETGDNSPLHFGNGTRLTVT.